These 13 T cell receptor beta chains came from one sample sequenced in a study of blood T cell repertoires in COVID-19 (TCRdb year 2020). Library preparation was by the immunoSEQ multiplex PCR assay. Drawn from immuneACCESS, this table holds only the in-frame rearrangements with V and J called that TCRdb kept. Clones are partly lost; checked studies trace under half to an unresolved V gene and leave the rest unexplained. Within this sample are 100,000 to 150,000 clones, with more than 75% of them counted one time only. The ten largest make up more than 1.5% of the sample. The material sequenced was peripheral blood. These receptors all come from a human donor in a cohort sampled during active COVID-19.

The chain joins TRBV7-9 to TRBJ2-1; 12 bases match TRBD2. The V gene end was trimmed by 4 bases and the J gene end by 0 bases; junction bases not matched to a gene: 4. This CDR3 region has 17 residues. Germline CDR1 SEHNR, CDR2 FQNEAQ (reference sequence). The CDR3 reads CASSSTSGGPSYNEQFF. CDR3 coding DNA: TGTGCCAGCAGCTCGACTAGCGGGGGACCCTCCTACAATGAGCAGTTCTTC.

This chain uses TRBV6-6 with TRBJ2-5, with TRBD2 matching 7 bases. Germline-derived CDR1 and CDR2 are MNHNY and SVGAGI (reference sequence). Trimming took 0 bases from V and 2 from J; bases not matched to a gene: 6. This CDR3 is 16 amino acids long. This chain's CDR3 is CASSYSPSGLQETQYF. CDR3 coding DNA: TGTGCCAGCAGTTACTCGCCTAGCGGACTACAAGAGACCCAGTACTTC.

The gene calls are TRBV19 and TRBJ2-1, with a weak D call TRBD1 (5 bases). Germline CDR1 is LNHDA and CDR2 is SQIVND (reference sequence). V gave up 4 bases and J gave up 8 bases, with 15 bases separating them. The CDR3 has 14 amino acids. CDR3 DNA sequence: TGTGCCAGTAGTAATACAGGAATATTCGATGAGCAGTTCTTC. The encoded protein is CASSNTGIFDEQFF. Full variable domain (missing parts from reference TRBV19 and TRBJ2-1): DGGITQSPKYLFRKEGQNVTLSCEQNLNHDAMYWYRQDPGQGLRLIYYSQIVNDFQKGDIAEGYSVSREKKESFPLTVTSAQKNPTAFYLCASSNTGIFDEQFFGPGTRLTVL.

This clone was found a few times. This rearrangement joins TRBV6-5 to TRBJ2-7; 8 nucleotides align to TRBD1. Germline assignment: CDR1 MNHEY and CDR2 SVGAGI. After removal of 2 bases from V and 1 base from J, the junction contained 4 bases not matched to a gene. CDR3 length: 15 amino acids. CDR3 protein: CASSYGGTGSYEQYF. The CDR3 region has the DNA TGTGCCAGCAGTTACGGAGGGACAGGATCCTACGAGCAGTACTTC.

The rearrangement links TRBV6-6 to TRBJ1-5; 8 positions agree with TRBD1. Germline lookup yields CDR1 MNHNY and CDR2 SVGAGI (reference sequence). The V segment lost 4 bases and the J segment 5 bases; nucleotides outside the gene matches: 7. The CDR3 covers 15 residues. CDR3 sequence (DNA): TGTGCCAGCAGTTCCGCAGGGGGCTGGGATCAGCCCCAGCATTTT. It encodes CASSSAGGWDQPQHF.

This chain connects TRBV4-2 to TRBJ2-7, with 7 bases that match TRBD1. With 4 bases clipped from V and 0 bases from J, the junction kept 3 bases outside the gene matches. The CDR3 covers 14 residues. Germline-derived CDR1 and CDR2 are LGHNA and YNFKEQ. The CDR3 loop is CASSPDRSSYEQYF. CDR3 bases: TGTGCCAGCAGCCCGGACAGGAGCTCCTACGAGCAGTACTTC.

The chain couples TRBV5-4 to TRBJ1-2; a possible D gene is TRBD1 (5 bases). Per germline, CDR1 SGHNT and CDR2 YYREEE (reference sequence). CDR3 length: 13 amino acids. The V end was cut by 4 bases, the J end by 6 bases, with 13 bases between. The CDR3, as DNA: TGTGCCAGCAGCCAGGGCCCATCCGATGGCTACACCTTC. It encodes CASSQGPSDGYTF.

The CDR3 is CAWRKRGLGSGTVNTEAFF. In nucleotides, the CDR3 is TGTGCCTGGAGGAAAAGAGGCCTCGGTTCAGGGACAGTGAACACTGAAGCTTTCTTT. The V and J genes are TRBV30 and TRBJ1-1, with 7 positions matching TRBD1. From germline, CDR1 is GTSNPN and CDR2 SVGIG (reference sequence). The junction had 19 bases not matched to a gene; V was cut back by 3 bases and J by 0 bases. This CDR3 is built from 19 residues.

The table lists this clone with a few counts. V gene TRBV5-1 combines with J gene TRBJ2-3, with 7 bases aligning to TRBD2. Germline assignment: CDR1 SGHRS and CDR2 YFSETQ. The CDR3 contains 17 residues. Unmatched junction bases numbered 9, after V lost 0 bases and J lost 2 bases. The CDR3 here is CASSLGTASGITDTQYF. The CDR3 bases are TGCGCCAGCAGCTTGGGAACAGCTAGCGGAATCACAGATACGCAGTATTTT. The whole variable domain, remainder taken from reference TRBV5-1 and TRBJ2-3, is KAGVTQTPRYLIKTRGQQVTLSCSPISGHRSVSWYQQTPGQGLQFLFEYFSETQRNKGNFPGRFSGRQFSNSRSEMNVSTLELGDSALYLCASSLGTASGITDTQYFGPGTRLTVL.

The gene calls are TRBV5-1 and TRBJ1-2; unclear D gene. V lost 4 bases and J lost 1, with 5 bases in between. CDR1 is SGHRS, CDR2 YFSETQ, per germline. This CDR3 is 12 amino acids long. In DNA, the CDR3 is TGCGCCAGCAGCCCAGATAACTATGGCTACACCTTC. This encodes CASSPDNYGYTF.

The chain combines TRBV7-2 with TRBJ2-3; 8 positions agree with TRBD1. The V and J ends lost 4 bases and 4 bases, in that order; junction bases with no gene match: 10. The CDR3 contains 16 residues. Germline values: CDR1 SGHTA, CDR2 FQGNSA. The CDR3 loop reads CASSSGGGPLADTQYF. CDR3 sequence (DNA): TGTGCCAGCAGCTCAGGGGGCGGTCCCTTGGCAGATACGCAGTATTTT.

The chain couples TRBV28 to TRBJ2-7, with D perhaps TRBD1 (6 bases). CDR3 size: 13 residues. Trimming took off 6 bases at V and 6 bases at J, with 15 bases between the two ends. CDR1 is MDHEN and CDR2 is SYDVKM in the germline V gene. As DNA, the CDR3 is TGTGCCAGCAGGGTCACAGGGACGGGCGAGCAGTACTTC. Translated, it gives CASRVTGTGEQYF.

The chain combines TRBV27 with TRBJ2-3; a weak D match, TRBD1 (5 bases). This CDR3 region has 15 residues. Germline CDR1 MNHEY, CDR2 SMNVEV (reference sequence). V shed 5 bases and J shed 0 bases, with 12 bases lying between them. Written as DNA, the CDR3 is TGTGCCAGCAGTCTCTGGGGCGCTAGCACAGATACGCAGTATTTT. Its protein is CASSLWGASTDTQYF.